Listed here is a single T cell receptor (beta chain). Its antigen is unknown. The V end lost 7 bases, the J end lost 3 bases, and 13 bases lay between the germline ends. The CDR3 loop spans 13 amino acids. CDR1 SQVTM and CDR2 ANQGSEA come from the germline V gene. The data are from a study of shared clonotypes between healthy human individuals. Regarding the study as a whole: Sequencing depth was expected to influence donor clonotype sharing.

A deep-level run was used for the assay. The data were produced by immunoSEQ multiplex PCR, yet TCRdb's version contains in-frame clones alone and is incomplete. The data contain roughly 300,000 clones, about nine tenths of them singletons. This TCR was recovered from a man younger than 35 in good health. The source material was memory CD8+ T cells sorted from blood. As to subset: CD45RO+ cells pooled with CCR7-negative TemRA cells. The V call is TRBV29-1, the J call TRBJ2-1, with D uncertain. The CDR3 sequence: CSGAEYNYNEQFF. In DNA, the CDR3 is TGCAGCGGGGCAGAATATAACTACAATGAGCAGTTCTTC.